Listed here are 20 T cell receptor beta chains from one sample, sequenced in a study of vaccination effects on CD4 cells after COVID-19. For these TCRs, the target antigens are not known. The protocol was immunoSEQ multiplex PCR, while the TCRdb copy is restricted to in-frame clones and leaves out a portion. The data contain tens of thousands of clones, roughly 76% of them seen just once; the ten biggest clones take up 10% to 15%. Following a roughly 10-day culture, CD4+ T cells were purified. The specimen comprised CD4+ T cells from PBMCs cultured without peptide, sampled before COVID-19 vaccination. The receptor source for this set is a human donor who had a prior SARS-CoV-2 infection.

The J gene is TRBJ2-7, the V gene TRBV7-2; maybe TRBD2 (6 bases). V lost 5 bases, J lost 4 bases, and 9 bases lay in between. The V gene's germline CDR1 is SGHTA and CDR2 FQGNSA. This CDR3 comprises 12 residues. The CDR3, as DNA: TGTGCCAGCAGCAACGGGGGATACGAGCAGTACTTC. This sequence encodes CASSNGGYEQYF.

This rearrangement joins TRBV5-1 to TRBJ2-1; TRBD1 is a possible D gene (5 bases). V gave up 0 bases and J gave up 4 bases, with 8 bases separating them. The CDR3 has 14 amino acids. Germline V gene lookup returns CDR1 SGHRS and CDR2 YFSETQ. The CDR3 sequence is CASSLGDRYNEQFF. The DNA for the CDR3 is TGCGCCAGCAGCTTGGGAGACAGATACAATGAGCAGTTCTTC.

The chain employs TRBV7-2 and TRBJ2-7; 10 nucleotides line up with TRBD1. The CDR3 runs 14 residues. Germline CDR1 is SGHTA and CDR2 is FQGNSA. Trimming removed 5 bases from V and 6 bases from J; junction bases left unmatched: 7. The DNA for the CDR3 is TGTGCCAGCAGCCAAGACAGGGGGCAGGGCGAGCAGTACTTC. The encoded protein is CASSQDRGQGEQYF.

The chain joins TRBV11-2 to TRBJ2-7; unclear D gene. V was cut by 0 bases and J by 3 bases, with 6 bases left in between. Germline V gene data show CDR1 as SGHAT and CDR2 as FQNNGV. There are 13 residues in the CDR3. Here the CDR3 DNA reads TGTGCCAGCAGCTTAGAACAGATCTACGAGCAGTACTTC. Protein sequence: CASSLEQIYEQYF.

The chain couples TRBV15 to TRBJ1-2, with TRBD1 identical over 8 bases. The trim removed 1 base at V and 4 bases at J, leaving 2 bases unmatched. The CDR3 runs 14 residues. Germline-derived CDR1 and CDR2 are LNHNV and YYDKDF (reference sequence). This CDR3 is CATSRAQGGYGYTF. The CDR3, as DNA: TGTGCCACCAGCAGAGCACAGGGGGGCTATGGCTACACCTTC. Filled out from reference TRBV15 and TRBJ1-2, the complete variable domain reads DAMVIQNPRYQVTQFGKPVTLSCSQTLNHNVMYWYQQKSSQAPKLLFHYYDKDFNNEADTPDNFQSRRPNTSFCFLDIRSPGLGDTAMYLCATSRAQGGYGYTFGSGTRLTVV.

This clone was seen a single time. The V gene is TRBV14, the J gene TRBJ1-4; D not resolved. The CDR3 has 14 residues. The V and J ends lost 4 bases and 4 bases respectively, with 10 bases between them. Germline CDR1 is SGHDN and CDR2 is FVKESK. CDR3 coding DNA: TGTGCCAGCAGCCCGGGCCTTTATAATGAAAAACTGTTTTTT. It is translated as CASSPGLYNEKLFF.

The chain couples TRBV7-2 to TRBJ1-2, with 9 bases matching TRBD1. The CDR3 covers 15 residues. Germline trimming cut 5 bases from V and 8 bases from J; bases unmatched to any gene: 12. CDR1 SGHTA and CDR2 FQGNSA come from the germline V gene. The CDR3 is CASSPTSGTGPGYTF. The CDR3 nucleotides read TGTGCCAGCAGCCCAACTTCCGGGACAGGGCCGGGCTACACCTTC.

CDR3 residues: CASSPAGTYEQYF. The CDR3 DNA reads as TGTGCCAGCAGTCCTGCAGGGACCTACGAGCAGTACTTC. The chain joins TRBV28 to TRBJ2-7; tentatively, D is TRBD1 (5 bases). V was pared by 5 bases and J by 2 bases, with 10 bases between. The V gene's germline CDR1 is MDHEN and CDR2 SYDVKM. The CDR3 spans 13 residues.

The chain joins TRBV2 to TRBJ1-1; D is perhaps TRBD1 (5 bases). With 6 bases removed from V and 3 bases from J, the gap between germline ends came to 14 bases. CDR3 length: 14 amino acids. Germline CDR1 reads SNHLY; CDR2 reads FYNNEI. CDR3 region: CASSYGGGDTEAFF. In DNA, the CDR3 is TGTGCCAGCAGCTACGGCGGAGGGGACACTGAAGCTTTCTTT.

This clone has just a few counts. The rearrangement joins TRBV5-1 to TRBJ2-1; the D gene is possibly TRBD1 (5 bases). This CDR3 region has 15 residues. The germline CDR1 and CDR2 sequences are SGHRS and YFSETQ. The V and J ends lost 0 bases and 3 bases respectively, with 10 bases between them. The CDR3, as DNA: TGCGCCAGCAGCTTGGGACAGCCGAACTACAATGAGCAGTTCTTC. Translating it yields CASSLGQPNYNEQFF.

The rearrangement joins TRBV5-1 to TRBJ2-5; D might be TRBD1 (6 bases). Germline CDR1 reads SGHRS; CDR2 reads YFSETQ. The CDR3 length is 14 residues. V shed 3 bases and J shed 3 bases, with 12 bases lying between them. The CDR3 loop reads CASSSRQAEETQYF. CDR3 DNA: TGCGCCAGCAGCTCTCGACAGGCAGAAGAGACCCAGTACTTC. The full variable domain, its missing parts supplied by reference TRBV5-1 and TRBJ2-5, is KAGVTQTPRYLIKTRGQQVTLSCSPISGHRSVSWYQQTPGQGLQFLFEYFSETQRNKGNFPGRFSGRQFSNSRSEMNVSTLELGDSALYLCASSSRQAEETQYFGPGTRLLVL.

The CDR3, as DNA: TGTGCCAGCAGCTTAGGGGTCCCAAGTCCCGGAAACACCATATATTTT. Its translation: CASSLGVPSPGNTIYF. V is TRBV7-2 and J is TRBJ1-3, with D uncertain. The CDR3 is 16 residues long. Trimming removed 1 base from V and 4 bases from J, with 14 bases in between. CDR1 SGHTA and CDR2 FQGNSA come from the germline V gene.

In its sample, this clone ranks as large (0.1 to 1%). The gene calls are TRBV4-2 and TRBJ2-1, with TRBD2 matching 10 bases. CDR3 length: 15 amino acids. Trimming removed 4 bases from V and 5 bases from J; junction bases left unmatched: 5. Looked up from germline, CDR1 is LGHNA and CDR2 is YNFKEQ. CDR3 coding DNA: TGTGCCAGCAGCCCCGGGCTAGCGGGGGACAATGAGCAGTTCTTC. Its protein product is CASSPGLAGDNEQFF.

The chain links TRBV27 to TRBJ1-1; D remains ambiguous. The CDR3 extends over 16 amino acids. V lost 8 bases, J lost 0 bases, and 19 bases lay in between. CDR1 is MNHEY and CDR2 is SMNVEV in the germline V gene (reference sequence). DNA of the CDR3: TGTGCCAGCGTTAAAGGGATCGGCTTAATGAACACTGAAGCTTTCTTT. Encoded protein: CASVKGIGLMNTEAFF.

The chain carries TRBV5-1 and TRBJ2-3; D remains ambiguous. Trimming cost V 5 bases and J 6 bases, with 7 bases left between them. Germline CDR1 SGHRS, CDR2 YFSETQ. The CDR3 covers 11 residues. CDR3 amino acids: CASRSIDTQYF. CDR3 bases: TGCGCCAGCAGATCTATCGATACGCAGTATTTT.

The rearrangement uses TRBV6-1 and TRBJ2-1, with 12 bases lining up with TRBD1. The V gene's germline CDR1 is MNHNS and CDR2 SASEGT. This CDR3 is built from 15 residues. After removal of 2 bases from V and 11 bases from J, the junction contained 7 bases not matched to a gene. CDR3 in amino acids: CASSEPGTGGAQQFF. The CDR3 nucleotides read TGTGCCAGCAGTGAACCCGGGACAGGGGGCGCCCAGCAGTTCTTC.

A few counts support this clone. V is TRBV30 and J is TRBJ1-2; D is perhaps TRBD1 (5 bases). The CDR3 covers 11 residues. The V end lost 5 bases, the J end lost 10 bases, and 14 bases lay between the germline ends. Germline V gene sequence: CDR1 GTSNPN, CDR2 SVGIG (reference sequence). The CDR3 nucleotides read TGTGCCTGGGCCCGGGACGGGGACTACACCTTC. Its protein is CAWARDGDYTF.

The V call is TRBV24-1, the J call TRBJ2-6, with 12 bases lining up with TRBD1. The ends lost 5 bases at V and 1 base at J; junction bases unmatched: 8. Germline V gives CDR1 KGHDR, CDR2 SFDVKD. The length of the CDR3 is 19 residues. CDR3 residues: CATSGSGTGGDSGANVLTF. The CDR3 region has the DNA TGTGCCACCAGTGGTTCCGGGACAGGGGGCGATTCTGGGGCCAACGTCCTGACTTTC.

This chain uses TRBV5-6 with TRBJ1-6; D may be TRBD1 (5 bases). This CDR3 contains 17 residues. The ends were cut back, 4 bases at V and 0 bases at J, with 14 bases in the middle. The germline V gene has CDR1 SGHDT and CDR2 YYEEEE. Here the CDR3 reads CASSGPRGSSYNSPLHF. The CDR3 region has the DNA TGTGCCAGCAGCGGGCCGCGGGGGAGCTCCTATAATTCACCCCTCCACTTT.

CDR3: CATSGGTGEGETQYF. In DNA, the CDR3 is TGTGCCACCAGCGGCGGGACAGGGGAAGGCGAGACCCAGTACTTC. The V call is TRBV15, the J call TRBJ2-5, with 10 bases fitting TRBD1. With V trimmed by 5 bases and J by 5 bases, 8 bases remained unmatched. CDR1 and CDR2 from the germline V gene are LNHNV and YYDKDF (reference sequence). The CDR3 sequence is 15 residues long.